Listed below are T cell receptor beta chains from one sample, sequenced in a study of OX40 agonist ivuxolimab in advanced cancers. TCRdb's copy holds only in-frame clones and misses some; the assay was immunoSEQ multiplex PCR. The data show tens of thousands of clones, around 80% seen once. Sequenced material: CD4+ or CD8+ T cells sorted from blood, taken in a trial of the OX40 agonist ivuxolimab. These receptors originate from an adult with an advanced solid tumor such as melanoma, head and neck, liver or kidney cancer. Both conserved end residues are trimmed from each CDR3. The order of the fields is clone size, V gene, J gene, CDR3 protein. Part of the rows lack a size; the others show once, few, many or a class for expanded clones.

>.|TRBV4-2|TRBJ1-4
ASSQDRGGATNEKLF
>.|TRBV10-3|TRBJ1-2
AISEWDLRGYT
>.|TRBV30|TRBJ2-1
AWSVWGKSSYNEQF
>.|TRBV25-1|TRBJ1-6
ASRKLGINSPLH
>few|TRBV29-1|TRBJ1-1
SVGPLVGEAF
>.|TRBV5-1|TRBJ1-1
ASSQFSSQGADAF
>.|TRBV29-1|TRBJ2-5
SVSGETQY
>.|TRBV28|TRBJ2-3
ASRSTQTTDTQY
>.|TRBV5-1|TRBJ1-4
ASRRQGGEKLF
>.|TRBV9|TRBJ2-1
ASSVADGTFYNEQF
>.|TRBV11-3|TRBJ2-1
ASSSKPGVAEPKGNEQF
>.|TRBV27|TRBJ1-5
ASRNIAAGDQPQH
>.|TRBV6-5|TRBJ2-2
ASRSGRSTGELF
>.|TRBV30|TRBJ2-5
AWARLQETQY
>.|TRBV7-2|TRBJ2-3
ASSLAPLASTDTQY
>few|TRBV18|TRBJ1-5
ASSPGNQPQH
>.|TRBV6-1|TRBJ1-5
ASSTGPTAGQPQH
>.|TRBV4-3|TRBJ2-7
ASSPSRNSYEQY
>.|TRBV19|TRBJ2-3
ASRRAITDTQY
>.|TRBV5-5|TRBJ1-4
ASSFDRGLGRMF
>.|TRBV21-1|TRBJ2-3
ASSKPRDTHTDTQY
>.|TRBV7-9|TRBJ2-3
ASSLAGVGTDTQY
>few|TRBV4-1|TRBJ2-7
ASSQVGRANYEQY
>few|TRBV19|TRBJ1-1
ASSTRQGNTEAF
>.|TRBV4-2|TRBJ2-1
ASSQDGTSISYNEQF
>.|TRBV5-5|TRBJ2-1
ASSLFGVGYNEQF
>.|TRBV11-3|TRBJ2-5
ASSLRTSVEETQY
>.|TRBV10-3|TRBJ2-7
AIGRGTGGREQY
>.|TRBV29-1|TRBJ1-5
SVAGTGSGNQPQH
>.|TRBV5-6|TRBJ2-3
ASSLRRLLGDTQY
>.|TRBV9|TRBJ1-2
ASSGGQISYGYT
>.|TRBV18|TRBJ1-2
ASSPQGDRGYT
>.|TRBV19|TRBJ1-1
ASRKTAMNTEAF
>.|TRBV29-1|TRBJ2-7
SVSGTASEQY
>.|TRBV15|TRBJ2-1
ATSRYGRGDVTYNEQF
>few|TRBV28|TRBJ2-1
ASSPSGGGYNEQF
>few|TRBV19|TRBJ1-1
ASRSPGTGGIEAF
>.|TRBV4-1|TRBJ2-7
ASSQDPGTGTYEQY
>.|TRBV7-9|TRBJ2-7
ASSLAGGPYEQY
>few|TRBV30|TRBJ1-2
AWSRDGGYGYT
>.|TRBV18|TRBJ2-7
ASSTGTSNEQY
>.|TRBV10-3|TRBJ2-6
AVGTVVNSGANVLT
>.|TRBV11-2|TRBJ2-1
ASSSGLLNEQF
>once|TRBV28|TRBJ2-1
ASSTLGGTGSSYNEQF
>.|TRBV7-9|TRBJ1-1
ASSSIGGNTEAF
>.|TRBV5-4|TRBJ2-3
ASSLDRGFTDTQY